This is a list of T cell receptor beta chains from one sample in a study of CD8 T cells in Susac syndrome. TCRdb called the immunoSEQ multiplex PCR reads again in MiXCR, with one record for every CDR3 protein. The table has 160,000 or so distinct CDR3 sequences, over 95% seen once; the top ten hold approximately 0.15%. The sample was CD8+ T cells from PBMCs. The receptors originated from a human donor with multiple sclerosis. The CDR3 runs from the conserved cysteine through the conserved F or W. Fields, in order: clone size, D gene, V gene, J gene, CDR3 DNA, CDR3 protein. The D gene is left open where the match is weak. Some rows mark clone size as missing; the rest say once, few, many or name a class of expanded clone.

>-|-|TRBV7-9|TRBJ2-1
TGTGCCAGCAGCTTAGAGCCCGATACCTACAATGAGCAGTTCTTC
CASSLEPDTYNEQFF
>-|TRBD1|TRBV20-1|TRBJ2-7
TGCAGTGCTCAAAGACCGGGACAGGGGCATTACGAGCAGTACTTC
CSAQRPGQGHYEQYF
>-|-|TRBV30|TRBJ2-1
TGTGCCTGGAGTAATTTAAGGCAGCAGTTCTTC
CAWSNLRQQFF
>-|-|TRBV20-1|TRBJ2-1
TGCAGTGCTAGCGGCCTTTACAATGAGCAGTTCTTC
CSASGLYNEQFF
>-|TRBD1|TRBV30|TRBJ1-6
TGTGCCTGGAGTTCGGACAGGGGCTCACCCCTCCACTTT
CAWSSDRGSPLHF
>-|-|TRBV30|TRBJ2-7
TGTGCCTGTAACCCCTCCCCTGTGCAGGGAAGTTCAGGTTCGGGGCGCGAGCAGTACTTC
CACNPSPVQGSSGSGREQYF
>-|-|TRBV9|TRBJ2-3
TGTGCCAGCAGCAGTAGCGGATCTAGCACAGATACGCAGTATTTT
CASSSSGSSTDTQYF
>-|-|TRBV2|TRBJ2-5
TGTGCCAGCAGTGAGGAGATGCAGGCCGCCGAGACCCAGTACTTC
CASSEEMQAAETQYF
>-|-|TRBV7-9|TRBJ2-2
TGTGCCAGCAGCCCTTACAATGACGGGGAGCTGTTTTTT
CASSPYNDGELFF
>once|-|TRBV3-1|TRBJ2-2
TGTGCCAGCAGCCAACGGGACAACACCGGGGAGCTGTTTTTT
CASSQRDNTGELFF
>-|-|TRBV5-6|TRBJ1-2
TGTGCCAGCAGCTTGGCTGGGGGCGTAAACTATGGCTACACCTTC
CASSLAGGVNYGYTF
>-|-|TRBV12-3/TRBV12-4|TRBJ2-3
TGTGCCAGCACCTCTCCAGGCGGGGATACAGATACGCAGTATTTT
CASTSPGGDTDTQYF